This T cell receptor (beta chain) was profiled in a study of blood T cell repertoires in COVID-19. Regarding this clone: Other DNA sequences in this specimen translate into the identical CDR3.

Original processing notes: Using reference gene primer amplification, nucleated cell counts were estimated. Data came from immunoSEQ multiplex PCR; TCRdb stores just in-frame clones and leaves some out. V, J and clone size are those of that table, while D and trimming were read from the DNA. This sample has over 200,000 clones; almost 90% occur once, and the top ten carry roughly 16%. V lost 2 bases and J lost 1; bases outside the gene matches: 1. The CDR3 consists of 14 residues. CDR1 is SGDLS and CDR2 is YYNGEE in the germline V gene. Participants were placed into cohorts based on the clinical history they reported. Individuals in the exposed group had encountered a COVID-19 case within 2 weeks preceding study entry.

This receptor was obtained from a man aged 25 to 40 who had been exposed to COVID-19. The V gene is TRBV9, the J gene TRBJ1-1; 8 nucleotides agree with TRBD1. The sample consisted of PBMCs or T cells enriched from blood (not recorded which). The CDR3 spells CASSVGQGNTEAFF. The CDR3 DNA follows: TGTGCCAGCAGCGTTGGACAGGGGAACACTGAAGCTTTCTTT.